The 2 T cell receptor beta chains given below trace back to one sample, sequenced in a study of post-analysis software for immune sequencing data (dated by TCRdb to the mid-2010s). Libraries were built with PCR. TCRdb lists the instrument as Illumina HiSeq 2500. To reduce PCR and sequencing biases, unique molecular identifiers were built into the TCR beta cDNA libraries. The public reads were reprocessed in TCRdb via fastp at Q25 and MiXCR, keeping in-frame beta chains. A single entry per CDR3 protein holds the most common genes and DNA from its merged rows. The sample table lists hundreds of thousands of distinct CDR3 sequences, around 47% of them with a count of one. The top ten hold about 1.5% of the sample. Their specific antigens are unknown. Study-wide findings and limitations: About five TRBV segments, including TRBV5-6, TRBV5-1 and TRBV20-1, were significantly more frequent in patients than controls.

Specimen: blood. These TCRs come from a girl aged 5-17 years with multiple sclerosis.

V is TRBV10-3 and J is TRBJ2-5; a possible D gene is TRBD2 (5 bases). The CDR3 length is 19 residues. CDR1 is ENHRY and CDR2 is SYGVKD in the germline V gene. The V gene lost 0 bases and the J gene lost 5 bases, with 25 bases spanning the gap. CDR3 sequence (DNA): TGTGCCATCAGTGAGTCGTCCCCCCGACTACCCAACCCGCGGGAGACCCAGTACTTC. Protein product: CAISESSPRLPNPRETQYF.

The chain couples TRBV12-3 or TRBV12-4 to TRBJ2-3; the D is unclear. The ends were cut back, 6 bases at V and 6 bases at J, with 13 bases in the middle. CDR3 length equals 13 residues. The CDR3 DNA is TGTGCCAGCAGCAGAATGCCCACGGATACGCAGTATTTT. It translates to CASSRMPTDTQYF.